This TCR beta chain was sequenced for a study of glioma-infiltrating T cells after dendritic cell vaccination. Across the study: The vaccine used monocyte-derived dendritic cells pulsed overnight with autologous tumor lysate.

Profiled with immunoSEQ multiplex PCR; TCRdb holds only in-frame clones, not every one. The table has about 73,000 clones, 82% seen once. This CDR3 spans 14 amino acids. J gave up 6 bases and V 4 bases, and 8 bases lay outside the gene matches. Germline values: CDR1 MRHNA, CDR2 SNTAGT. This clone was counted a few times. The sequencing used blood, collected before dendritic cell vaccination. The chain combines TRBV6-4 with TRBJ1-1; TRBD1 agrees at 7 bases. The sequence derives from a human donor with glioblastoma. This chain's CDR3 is CASSGGGTVAEAFF. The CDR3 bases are TGTGCCAGCAGTGGGGGTGGGACAGTCGCTGAAGCTTTCTTT.